Listed here are 23 T cell receptor beta chains from one sample, sequenced in a study of blood T cell repertoires in COVID-19. TCRdb keeps only in-frame clones here, not all; method: immunoSEQ multiplex PCR. Of around 250,000 clones listed, 80% to 90% are singletons. The source material was peripheral blood. Every receptor here comes from a man aged 80 or over with acute or convalescent COVID-19.

The table lists this clone with a few counts. V is TRBV5-1 and J is TRBJ2-2; a possible D gene is TRBD1 (5 bases). This CDR3 has 13 amino acids. The V end was cut by 5 bases, the J end by 4 bases, with 9 bases between. The V gene's germline CDR1 is SGHRS and CDR2 YFSETQ. For the CDR3, the DNA is TGCGCCAGCAGTGAAGGGGCCACCGGGGAGCTGTTTTTT. It specifies CASSEGATGELFF.

V is TRBV27 and J is TRBJ1-2; maybe TRBD1 (6 bases). The CDR3 is 13 amino acids. The germline V and J ends were trimmed by 5 bases and 7 bases, with 14 bases remaining between them. In germline, CDR1 is MNHEY, CDR2 SMNVEV (reference sequence). The CDR3 DNA reads TGTGCCAGCAGTGCCTCAGGGGAGGGTGGCTACACCTTC. This translates into CASSASGEGGYTF.

The chain employs TRBV11-2 and TRBJ2-7, with D possibly matching TRBD2 (6 bases). The CDR3 is 15 amino acids. V lost 5 bases, J lost 5 bases, and 19 bases lay in between. The germline V gene has CDR1 SGHAT and CDR2 FQNNGV. The CDR3 sequence: CASSLRDSAPNEQYF. CDR3 DNA: TGTGCCAGCAGCCTACGGGACTCCGCCCCCAACGAGCAGTACTTC.

This sequence joins TRBV10-1 and TRBJ1-1; TRBD1 aligns across 12 bases. There are 14 residues in the CDR3. CDR1 is WNHNN and CDR2 is SYGVQD in the germline V gene (reference sequence). With V trimmed by 5 bases and J by 5 bases, 3 bases remained unmatched. The DNA of the CDR3 is TGCGCCAGCAGTTGGGGACAGGGGGCTACTGAAGCTTTCTTT. Amino acids: CASSWGQGATEAFF.

The gene calls are TRBV29-1 and TRBJ2-1, with D unclear. In germline, CDR1 is SQVTM, CDR2 ANQGSEA. The CDR3 extends over 12 amino acids. The V end lost 6 bases, the J end lost 5 bases, and 11 bases lay between the germline ends. The CDR3 nucleotides are TGCAGCGTGGCCCGCGGAAACAATGAGCAGTTCTTC. Its translation: CSVARGNNEQFF.

A remark on this clone: This clone may be a read error of a much larger clone one base away. Other DNA sequences from this sample encode an identical CDR3 as well. V and J are TRBV15 and TRBJ2-7; no definite D call. Germline V lookup: CDR1 LNHNV, CDR2 YYDKDF (reference sequence). The CDR3 is 16 amino acids. With 3 bases removed from V and 2 bases from J, the gap between germline ends came to 17 bases. CDR3 sequence reads: CATSSQTRVFPYEQYF. CDR3 bases: TGTGCCACCAGCAGTCAAACACGGGTCTTTCCCTACGAGCAGTACTTC. The full variable domain, completed using reference TRBV15 and TRBJ2-7, is DAMVIQNPRYQVTQFGKPVTLSCSQTLNHNVMYWYQQKSSQAPKLLFHYYDKDFNNEADTPDNFQSRRPNTSFCFLDIRSPGLGDTAMYLCATSSQTRVFPYEQYFGPGTRLTVT.

The chain carries TRBV7-8 and TRBJ1-1, with 7 bases that match TRBD1. Germline CDR1 is SGHVS and CDR2 is FQNEAQ. This CDR3 has 14 residues. V was clipped by 6 bases and J by 1 base; unmatched bases: 5. The CDR3 nucleotides are TGTGCCAGCAGACGCCGGGACAGGAACACTGAAGCTTTCTTT. This codes for CASRRRDRNTEAFF.

The chain joins TRBV28 to TRBJ1-2; 7 bases are a match to TRBD1. V shed 5 bases and J 4 bases; nucleotides not matched to a gene: 10. Germline lookup yields CDR1 MDHEN and CDR2 SYDVKM. The CDR3 length is 15 residues. CDR3 coding DNA: TGTGCCAGCAGTGCGCACAGGGGTTGGGCCTATGGCTACACCTTC. It specifies CASSAHRGWAYGYTF.

A note on this clone: Other DNA sequences in the sample encode the same CDR3. The chain carries TRBV18 and TRBJ2-7, with 11 nucleotides matching TRBD1. The CDR3 totals 14 residues. CDR1 and CDR2 from the germline V gene are KGHSH and LQKENI. The junction had 1 base not matched to a gene; V was cut back by 3 bases and J by 3 bases. As DNA, the CDR3 is TGTGCCAGCTCACCCGGGACAGGGGGCTACGAGCAGTACTTC. Protein sequence: CASSPGTGGYEQYF.

V gene TRBV2 combines with J gene TRBJ2-1; 14 bases line up with TRBD2. Germline CDR1 is SNHLY and CDR2 is FYNNEI. Unmatched junction bases numbered 7, after V lost 6 bases and J lost 3 bases. The CDR3 runs to 17 residues. The CDR3 region is CASRHGTSGGFYNEQFF. The CDR3 bases are TGTGCCAGCAGACACGGGACTAGCGGGGGATTCTACAATGAGCAGTTCTTC.

V and J are TRBV29-1 and TRBJ2-1; TRBD2 agrees at 7 bases. The CDR3 length is 14 residues. Germline loops: CDR1 SQVTM, CDR2 ANQGSEA. The V segment lost 7 bases and the J segment 1 base; nucleotides outside the gene matches: 7. CDR3 in DNA: TGCAGCGCCTCCCGAGCGGGGTCCTACAATGAGCAGTTCTTC. It specifies CSASRAGSYNEQFF.

This chain uses TRBV19 with TRBJ2-7; 8 bases align to TRBD1. V lost 2 bases, J lost 1 base, and 1 base stayed unmatched. This CDR3 comprises 14 residues. CDR1 and CDR2 (germline): LNHDA, SQIVND (reference sequence). The CDR3 region is CASSIRTGSYEQYF. The DNA for the CDR3 is TGTGCCAGTAGTATAAGGACAGGGTCCTACGAGCAGTACTTC.

This clone came up once. The chain uses TRBV5-1 and TRBJ2-5, with 7 bases fitting TRBD1. The CDR3 runs 14 residues. V lost 5 bases and J lost 5; bases outside the gene matches: 9. From germline, CDR1 is SGHRS and CDR2 YFSETQ. The CDR3: CASRGMQGQETQYF. CDR3 coding DNA: TGCGCCAGCAGAGGAATGCAGGGACAGGAGACCCAGTACTTC.

Details on this clone: One end of the junction fails to match germline, which may point to a read error. The chain couples TRBV2 to TRBJ2-1; the D gene is possibly TRBD2 (6 bases). From germline, CDR1 is SNHLY and CDR2 FYNNEI. This CDR3 region has 11 residues. This chain's CDR3 is CASREENEQFF. The CDR3 coding sequence is TGTGCTAGCAGGGAGGAAAATGAGCAGTTCTTC.

The CDR3 loop is CASSLPSGMTADTQYF. Written as DNA, the CDR3 is TGTGCCAGCAGCTTGCCGAGCGGGATGACGGCAGATACGCAGTATTTT. The chain carries TRBV5-4 and TRBJ2-3; 7 bases line up with TRBD2. CDR1 and CDR2 (germline): SGHNT, YYREEE (reference sequence). V shed 1 base, J shed 4 bases, and the junction held 9 bases outside the gene matches. The CDR3 has 16 amino acids.

The J gene is TRBJ1-1, the V gene TRBV5-1; a possible D gene is TRBD1 (5 bases). V was shortened by 3 bases and J by 0 bases, with 15 bases between the two germline ends. CDR1 and CDR2 from the germline V gene are SGHRS and YFSETQ. This CDR3 contains 16 residues. In nucleotides, the CDR3 is TGCGCCAGCAGCTACGGACAAACAACCATGAACACTGAAGCTTTCTTT. It yields the protein CASSYGQTTMNTEAFF.

The rearrangement uses TRBV24-1 and TRBJ2-1; 8 bases are shared with TRBD2. With V trimmed by 2 bases and J by 2 bases, 4 bases remained unmatched. Looked up from germline, CDR1 is KGHDR and CDR2 is SFDVKD. This CDR3 spans 16 amino acids. In DNA form, the CDR3 reads TGTGCCACCAGTGATTCAAGCGGGGGAGCCTACAATGAGCAGTTCTTC. This codes for CATSDSSGGAYNEQFF.

A single count supports this clone. V usage is TRBV3-1 (or the pseudogene TRBV3-2) and J usage is TRBJ2-1; 10 bases agree with TRBD2. The ends lost 1 base at V and 7 bases at J; junction bases unmatched: 7. The CDR3 spans 16 residues. CDR1 is LGHDT, CDR2 YNNKEL, per germline (reference sequence). This CDR3 reads CASSQVGSGRENEQFF. The CDR3 DNA follows: TGTGCCAGCAGCCAAGTGGGGAGCGGGAGGGAAAATGAGCAGTTCTTC.

This clone was observed a handful of times. The J gene is TRBJ2-7, the V gene TRBV6-1, with 10 nucleotides matching TRBD1. Per the germline V gene, CDR1 is MNHNS and CDR2 is SASEGT. The CDR3 has 15 amino acids. Germline trimming cut 2 bases from V and 3 bases from J; bases unmatched to any gene: 4. CDR3 loop: CASSEPGQGFYEQYF. Here the CDR3 DNA reads TGTGCCAGCAGTGAACCGGGACAGGGGTTCTACGAGCAGTACTTC.

The gene calls are TRBV5-4 and TRBJ2-3; 10 bases line up with TRBD2. V lost 1 base, J lost 0 bases, and 5 bases stayed unmatched. The CDR3 spans 17 residues. Germline assignment: CDR1 SGHNT and CDR2 YYREEE (reference sequence). CDR3 region: CASSLPPTSGSTDTQYF. The DNA for the CDR3 is TGTGCCAGCAGCTTGCCCCCGACTAGCGGGAGCACAGATACGCAGTATTTT.

The gene calls are TRBV20-1 and TRBJ1-5; no firm D call. Germline V gives CDR1 DFQATT, CDR2 SNEGSKA (reference sequence). The CDR3 totals 13 residues. Trimming cost V 3 bases and J 5 bases, with 11 bases left between them. CDR3 sequence (DNA): TGCAGTGCTAGTTATGGTTCGGATCAGCCCCAGCATTTT. This encodes CSASYGSDQPQHF.

The genes are TRBV15 and TRBJ2-1; D not resolved. Trimming pared 4 bases from V and 0 bases from J, leaving 13 bases between. The CDR3 totals 16 residues. Looked up from germline, CDR1 is LNHNV and CDR2 is YYDKDF (reference sequence). The CDR3 DNA reads as TGTGCCACCAGCAAGCTCCCTGGTAGCTCCTACAATGAGCAGTTCTTC. It encodes CATSKLPGSSYNEQFF.

The rearrangement uses TRBV27 and TRBJ2-7; TRBD1 matches at 7 bases. J was trimmed by 2 bases and V by 6 bases; bases with no gene match: 7. The CDR3 spans 14 residues. The germline gives CDR1 MNHEY, CDR2 SMNVEV (reference sequence). The CDR3 DNA follows: TGTGCCAGCAGACCGGGACAGATCCCCTACGAGCAGTACTTC. Encoded protein: CASRPGQIPYEQYF.